Listed below are T cell receptor beta chains from one sample, sequenced in a study of CD4 T cells in relation to SARS-CoV-2 and coronaviruses. The method was immunoSEQ multiplex PCR; TCRdb's version includes in-frame clones alone and lacks a portion of them. Seen here are 15,000 to 20,000 clones, 81% observed once, and the top ten hold about 10%. Their recognized antigens are unknown. The sample consisted of CD4+ T cells from PBMCs, cultured in vitro. The origin of the receptors is a human donor in good health. Each CDR3 is given with its conserved first and last residue. Each record gives: clone size, V gene, D gene, J gene, CDR3 protein, CDR3 DNA. D genes are given only for firm matches. Clone size is given for some rows only: seen once, a few or many times, or a class if the clone is expanded.

clone size: -; V gene: TRBV5-6; D gene: -; J gene: TRBJ1-4; CDR3 protein: CASSHRDEKLFF; CDR3 DNA: TGTGCCAGCAGCCACAGGGATGAAAAACTGTTTTTT
clone size: -; V gene: TRBV29-1; D gene: -; J gene: TRBJ2-3; CDR3 protein: CSGTGRTSTDTQYF; CDR3 DNA: TGCAGCGGAACAGGGCGGACTAGCACAGATACGCAGTATTTT
clone size: -; V gene: TRBV10-3; D gene: -; J gene: TRBJ2-3; CDR3 protein: CAIGFESGDTQYF; CDR3 DNA: TGTGCCATAGGGTTCGAGTCTGGAGATACGCAGTATTTT
clone size: -; V gene: TRBV7-2; D gene: -; J gene: TRBJ2-3; CDR3 protein: CASSSALRSTDTQYF; CDR3 DNA: TGTGCCAGCAGCTCCGCCTTACGGTCCACAGATACGCAGTATTTT
clone size: once; V gene: TRBV11-2; D gene: -; J gene: TRBJ1-6; CDR3 protein: CASSLESSYNSPLHF; CDR3 DNA: TGTGCCAGCAGCTTAGAAAGCTCCTATAATTCACCCCTCCACTTT
clone size: -; V gene: TRBV7-2; D gene: TRBD1; J gene: TRBJ1-6; CDR3 protein: CASSYETGGNSPLHF; CDR3 DNA: TGTGCCAGCAGCTACGAGACAGGGGGTAATTCACCCCTCCACTTT
clone size: -; V gene: TRBV2; D gene: -; J gene: TRBJ2-5; CDR3 protein: CASSEIGAQETQYF; CDR3 DNA: TGTGCCAGCAGTGAAATAGGGGCCCAAGAGACCCAGTACTTC
clone size: -; V gene: TRBV11-2; D gene: -; J gene: TRBJ2-3; CDR3 protein: CASSPYRSGARDTQYF; CDR3 DNA: TGTGCCAGCAGCCCATATCGGTCAGGGGCCCGGGATACGCAGTATTTT
clone size: -; V gene: TRBV6-2/TRBV6-3; D gene: -; J gene: TRBJ1-2; CDR3 protein: CASSYEAVNGYTF; CDR3 DNA: TGTGCCAGCAGTTACGAGGCAGTGAATGGCTACACCTTC
clone size: -; V gene: TRBV19; D gene: -; J gene: TRBJ2-3; CDR3 protein: CASQQRESDTQYF; CDR3 DNA: TGTGCCAGCCAACAACGGGAGTCAGATACGCAGTATTTT
clone size: -; V gene: TRBV27; D gene: TRBD1; J gene: TRBJ1-2; CDR3 protein: CASSLRGQGSRIYGYTF; CDR3 DNA: TGTGCCAGCAGTTTGAGGGGACAGGGTTCCCGTATCTATGGCTACACCTTC
clone size: once; V gene: TRBV25-1; D gene: -; J gene: TRBJ2-5; CDR3 protein: CASSEYSGLETQYF; CDR3 DNA: TGTGCCAGCAGTGAATATTCAGGGTTAGAGACCCAGTACTTC
clone size: -; V gene: TRBV9; D gene: -; J gene: TRBJ2-2; CDR3 protein: CASQTTNTGELFF; CDR3 DNA: TGTGCCAGCCAAACCACGAACACCGGGGAGCTGTTTTTT
clone size: -; V gene: TRBV4-2; D gene: TRBD1; J gene: TRBJ1-1; CDR3 protein: CASSRGTGGIDTEAFF; CDR3 DNA: TGTGCCAGCAGTCGAGGGACAGGGGGCATCGACACTGAAGCTTTCTTT
clone size: -; V gene: TRBV30; D gene: -; J gene: TRBJ2-7; CDR3 protein: CAWSILTSFLSYEQYF; CDR3 DNA: TGTGCCTGGAGTATCCTAACTAGCTTCCTCTCCTACGAGCAGTACTTC
clone size: -; V gene: TRBV7-2; D gene: -; J gene: TRBJ2-1; CDR3 protein: CASSRPTRNEQFF; CDR3 DNA: TGTGCCAGCAGCCGACCGACTAGGAATGAGCAGTTCTTC
clone size: -; V gene: TRBV6-5; D gene: -; J gene: TRBJ1-2; CDR3 protein: CASSLDRRANYGYTF; CDR3 DNA: TGTGCCAGCAGCCTTGACAGGAGAGCTAACTATGGCTACACCTTC
clone size: -; V gene: TRBV20-1; D gene: -; J gene: TRBJ1-3; CDR3 protein: CSARDGNTIYF; CDR3 DNA: TGCAGTGCTAGAGATGGAAACACCATATATTTT
clone size: few; V gene: TRBV15; D gene: TRBD1; J gene: TRBJ1-5; CDR3 protein: CATSARDRGMRQPQHF; CDR3 DNA: TGTGCCACCAGCGCCCGGGACAGGGGGATGAGGCAGCCCCAGCATTTT
clone size: -; V gene: TRBV11-2; D gene: -; J gene: TRBJ2-1; CDR3 protein: CASSLQGRSSYNEQFF; CDR3 DNA: TGTGCCAGCAGCTTACAGGGGCGCAGCTCCTACAATGAGCAGTTCTTC
clone size: -; V gene: TRBV6-2/TRBV6-3; D gene: -; J gene: TRBJ1-1; CDR3 protein: CASSYSKVDTEAFF; CDR3 DNA: TGTGCCAGCAGTTACTCCAAGGTAGACACTGAAGCTTTCTTT
clone size: -; V gene: TRBV7-8; D gene: -; J gene: TRBJ1-4; CDR3 protein: CASSRSRFATNEKLFF; CDR3 DNA: TGTGCCAGCAGTCGCTCCCGGTTTGCAACTAATGAAAAACTGTTTTTT
clone size: medium-sized; V gene: TRBV12-3/TRBV12-4; D gene: -; J gene: TRBJ1-2; CDR3 protein: CASSLAGHYGYTF; CDR3 DNA: TGTGCCAGCAGTTTGGCGGGGCACTATGGCTACACCTTC
clone size: few; V gene: TRBV6-5; D gene: -; J gene: TRBJ1-2; CDR3 protein: CASSPAERYTF; CDR3 DNA: TGTGCCAGCAGTCCCGCGGAGCGCTACACCTTC
clone size: -; V gene: TRBV5-8; D gene: -; J gene: TRBJ2-5; CDR3 protein: CASSFNSLGLQETQYF; CDR3 DNA: TGTGCCAGCAGCTTTAACAGTTTAGGGCTTCAAGAGACCCAGTACTTC
clone size: few; V gene: TRBV6-6; D gene: -; J gene: TRBJ2-7; CDR3 protein: CASSPGHDEQYF; CDR3 DNA: TGTGCCAGCAGTCCTGGGCACGACGAGCAGTACTTC
clone size: -; V gene: TRBV4-3; D gene: TRBD2; J gene: TRBJ2-3; CDR3 protein: CASSRGLAGNIDTQYF; CDR3 DNA: TGCGCCAGCAGCCGTGGACTAGCGGGAAATATAGATACGCAGTATTTT
clone size: -; V gene: TRBV9; D gene: -; J gene: TRBJ2-1; CDR3 protein: CASSFDSVTYNEQFF; CDR3 DNA: TGTGCCAGCAGCTTCGACAGCGTTACCTACAATGAGCAGTTCTTC
clone size: -; V gene: TRBV30; D gene: -; J gene: TRBJ1-1; CDR3 protein: CAWRSWRGRTEAFF; CDR3 DNA: TGTGCCTGGAGGTCCTGGCGGGGCAGGACTGAAGCTTTCTTT
clone size: -; V gene: TRBV5-1; D gene: TRBD1; J gene: TRBJ2-1; CDR3 protein: CASSQRDRGNNEQFF; CDR3 DNA: TGCGCCAGCAGCCAGCGGGACAGGGGTAACAATGAGCAGTTCTTC
clone size: -; V gene: TRBV5-1; D gene: -; J gene: TRBJ2-1; CDR3 protein: CASSPQQNYNEQFF; CDR3 DNA: TGCGCCAGCAGCCCACAACAGAACTACAATGAGCAGTTCTTC